A selection of T cell receptor beta chains follows, all from one sample in a study of identical twins. TCRdb independently ran MiXCR on the 5' RACE reads; one entry per CDR3 protein. The sample has 540,000 or so distinct CDR3 sequences, 20% to 25% seen once. These data were likewise used in another study, on yellow fever vaccine responses in identical twins.

Sample: CD4+ T cells sorted from blood. All receptors derive from a young woman in good health. The CDR3 runs from the conserved cysteine through the conserved F or W. The order of the fields is V gene, D gene, J gene, clone size, CDR3 DNA, CDR3 protein. D genes are given only for firm matches. The size of a clone is reported for some rows only, either as once, few or many, or as a class for expanded clones.

>TRBV20-1|TRBD2|TRBJ2-7|NA
TGCAGTGCCGCTAGCGGTACCTCCTACGAGCAGTACTTC
CSAASGTSYEQYF
>TRBV12-3/TRBV12-4|NA|TRBJ1-1|NA
TGTGCCAGCACTTTATTCACTGAAGCTTTCTTT
CASTLFTEAFF
>TRBV11-2|NA|TRBJ2-2|NA
TGTGCCAGCAGCCCCCGTGGGGGGCGGGCCGGGGAGCTGTTTTTT
CASSPRGGRAGELFF
>TRBV12-3/TRBV12-4|NA|TRBJ1-2|few
TGTGCCAGCAGTTCACCAGCGGACCCTAACTATGGCTACACCTTC
CASSSPADPNYGYTF
>TRBV5-5|TRBD1|TRBJ1-1|few
TGTGCCAGCAGCTTGGTCCCGGGGGCAGGGGGGAACACTGAAGCTTTCTTT
CASSLVPGAGGNTEAFF
>TRBV12-3/TRBV12-4|NA|TRBJ1-2|NA
TGTGCCAGCAGTTTAAGTATGGGGGGCCAACGGGACTATGGCTACACCTTC
CASSLSMGGQRDYGYTF
>TRBV28|TRBD2|TRBJ2-4|few
TGTGCCAGCAGACAAAGCGGGGGCGCGAACATTCAGTACTTC
CASRQSGGANIQYF
>TRBV4-1|NA|TRBJ2-3|NA
TGCGCCAGCAGCCGTATCCCGACACGTACTAGCACAGATACGCAGTATTTT
CASSRIPTRTSTDTQYF
>TRBV10-1|TRBD2|TRBJ2-3|NA
TGCGCCAGCAGTGAGTCGGTTGCTAGCGGGAGTATCGCAGATACGCAGTATTTT
CASSESVASGSIADTQYF
>TRBV10-3|TRBD1|TRBJ1-2|NA
TGTGCCACCCGGACAGGGGGGGATGGCTACACCTTC
CATRTGGDGYTF
>TRBV20-1|TRBD2|TRBJ2-1|few
TGCAGTGCCAGGACTAGCGGGAAGGGGAATGAGCAGTTCTTC
CSARTSGKGNEQFF
>TRBV25-1|TRBD2|TRBJ2-1|few
TGTGCCAGCAGAACGACTAGCGGGGAAAACAATGAGCAGTTCTTC
CASRTTSGENNEQFF
>TRBV5-1|NA|TRBJ1-5|many
TGCGCCAGCTCCGCGGGGGGAGGGCCGAATCAGCCCCAGCATTTT
CASSAGGGPNQPQHF
>TRBV12-3/TRBV12-4|NA|TRBJ2-2|few
TGTGCCAGCAGACCCGGAGTAGGCGGGGAGCTGTTTTTT
CASRPGVGGELFF
>TRBV10-1|TRBD2|TRBJ2-3|few
TGCGCCAGCAGGCTAAACTGGACTAGCGGCACAGATACGCAGTATTTT
CASRLNWTSGTDTQYF
>TRBV7-2|NA|TRBJ2-2|NA
TGTGCCAGCAGCATAGCGGCCCACACCGGGGAGCTGTTTTTT
CASSIAAHTGELFF
>TRBV7-9|TRBD2|TRBJ2-1|NA
TGTGCCAGCAGCTTACAGGTAGCGGGGGACAATGAGCAGTTCTTC
CASSLQVAGDNEQFF
>TRBV7-8|NA|TRBJ2-1|few
TGTGCCAGCAGCTCCTACGGGTCGGATTACAATGAGCAGTTCTTC
CASSSYGSDYNEQFF
>TRBV12-3/TRBV12-4|NA|TRBJ2-7|few
TGTGCCAGCAGTCTCAACAGCGGCTCCTACGAGCAGTACTTC
CASSLNSGSYEQYF
>TRBV6-2/TRBV6-3|NA|TRBJ2-1|many
TGTGCCAGCAGTTACGTGGCAGGGGTAGGAAATGAGCAGTTCTTC
CASSYVAGVGNEQFF
>TRBV12-3/TRBV12-4|NA|TRBJ2-5|NA
TGTGCCAGCAGTTTAGCGCGTGGGTATCAAGAGACCCAGTACTTC
CASSLARGYQETQYF
>TRBV5-6|NA|TRBJ2-2|NA
TGTGCCAGCAGCCCCGCAGGTAGGGGGGACACCGGGGAGCTGTTTTTT
CASSPAGRGDTGELFF
>TRBV20-1|TRBD2|TRBJ2-3|few
TGCAGTGCTAGACCACTAGCGGGAGGCACAGATACGCAGTATTTT
CSARPLAGGTDTQYF
>TRBV19|NA|TRBJ2-1|few
TGTGCCAGTAGCCATGAGGGACTCCTATACAATGAGCAGTTCTTC
CASSHEGLLYNEQFF
>TRBV12-3/TRBV12-4|NA|TRBJ2-4|many
TGTGCCAGCAGTTGGGACGGCGGAGAGGGCAAAAACATTCAGTACTTC
CASSWDGGEGKNIQYF
>TRBV6-4|TRBD2|TRBJ2-2|few
TGTGCCAGCAGTACTAGCGGAGGAACCGGGGAGCTGTTTTTT
CASSTSGGTGELFF
>TRBV23-1|NA|TRBJ2-2|NA
TGCGCCAGCAGTCAATCTGATATGAGGGCCCTCGACACCGGGGAGCTGTTTTTT
CASSQSDMRALDTGELFF
>TRBV20-1|NA|TRBJ1-1|once
TGCAGTGCTAGAGATCCGCAGGGGAACACTGAAGCTTTCTTT
CSARDPQGNTEAFF
>TRBV27|TRBD1|TRBJ1-5|few
TGTGCCAGCAGTACCGGGACAGTTAGCAATCAGCCCCAGCATTTT
CASSTGTVSNQPQHF